The clone carrying this T cell receptor (beta chain) was recorded once. This specimen comes from a study of blood T cell repertoires in COVID-19. Study as a whole: The analysed material was cDNA or gDNA that came from T cells, B-cell-depleted T cells, or PBMCs.

This CDR3 is built from 14 residues. Per the germline V gene, CDR1 is SGDLS and CDR2 is YYNGEE. The ends lost 4 bases at V and 5 bases at J; junction bases unmatched: 7. Profiled with immunoSEQ multiplex PCR; TCRdb holds only in-frame clones, not every one. The table records almost 200,000 clones, roughly 90% of them present only once. This receptor was identified in a woman in her 70s with acute or convalescent COVID-19. The chain combines TRBV9 with TRBJ2-5, with 8 bases lining up with TRBD2. The sequenced sample consisted of peripheral blood. The CDR3 protein is CASSLSGGRETQYF. Written as DNA, the CDR3 is TGTGCCAGCAGCCTGAGCGGGGGCCGGGAGACCCAGTACTTC. Using reference TRBV9 and TRBJ2-5 for the parts outside the CDR3, the full variable domain is DSGVTQTPKHLITATGQRVTLRCSPRSGDLSVYWYQQSLDQGLQFLIQYYNGEERAKGNILERFSAQQFPDLHSELNLSSLELGDSALYFCASSLSGGRETQYFGPGTRLLVL.